A single sample gave rise to the 32 T cell receptor beta chains below, sequenced in a study of blood T cell repertoires in COVID-19. The table came from immunoSEQ multiplex PCR; TCRdb's copy has only in-frame clones and leaves some out. The sample yields some 200,000 clones, 75% to 85% seen once. The sample was peripheral blood. These receptors were obtained from a woman aged 25-40 years with COVID-19, enrolled during active disease.

The chain is built from TRBV28 and TRBJ2-1, with 12 bases fitting TRBD1. Germline trimming cut 2 bases from V and 6 bases from J; bases unmatched to any gene: 11. Germline V lookup: CDR1 MDHEN, CDR2 SYDVKM. The length of the CDR3 is 18 residues. CDR3 region: CASSLPSLGTGGFNEQFF. DNA for the CDR3: TGTGCCAGCAGTTTACCCTCTTTGGGGACAGGGGGCTTCAATGAGCAGTTCTTC.

The J gene is TRBJ1-1, the V gene TRBV6-2 or TRBV6-3; TRBD1 is a possible D gene (6 bases). Germline values: CDR1 MNHEY, CDR2 SVGEGT. V was clipped by 2 bases and J by 1 base, with 8 bases between them. The CDR3 is 14 residues long. The chain's CDR3 is CASSYTGPNTEAFF. The CDR3 DNA sequence: TGTGCCAGCAGTTACACAGGGCCGAACACTGAAGCTTTCTTT.

The chain links TRBV27 to TRBJ1-4, with D perhaps TRBD1 (5 bases). V lost 8 bases and J lost 3, with 16 bases in between. The CDR3 has 15 residues. The germline gives CDR1 MNHEY, CDR2 SMNVEV (reference sequence). The CDR3 DNA reads TGTGCCAGCTCTATAGCCACAGGCCCTAATGAAAAACTGTTTTTT. Its protein is CASSIATGPNEKLFF.

V gene TRBV4-1 combines with J gene TRBJ2-1; TRBD2 agrees at 8 bases. CDR3 length equals 15 residues. V trimming: 4 bases; J trimming: 4 bases; junction bases outside the gene matches: 6. Per germline, CDR1 MGHRA and CDR2 YSYEKL. CDR3: CASSLLAGSYNEQFF. The CDR3 DNA is TGCGCCAGCAGCCTCTTAGCGGGATCATACAATGAGCAGTTCTTC.

V and J are TRBV4-3 and TRBJ1-2; TRBD1 is a possible D gene (5 bases). The CDR3 consists of 21 residues. Germline V gene data show CDR1 as LGHNA and CDR2 as YSLEER. Trimming shortened V by 0 bases and J by 3 bases, and 29 bases separated the two germline ends. CDR3 loop: CASSQDHPRSREVGWDYGYTF. The CDR3 DNA reads as TGCGCCAGCAGCCAAGATCATCCGCGTAGCAGGGAAGTGGGTTGGGACTATGGCTACACCTTC.

The CDR3 here is CASRGGYEQYF. The CDR3 nucleotides read TGTGCCAGCCGGGGGGGCTACGAGCAGTACTTC. The J gene is TRBJ2-7, the V gene TRBV10-3, with 8 bases lining up with TRBD2. The J segment lost 3 bases and the V segment lost 10 bases, leaving 2 bases of the junction unmatched. This CDR3 region has 11 residues. CDR1 is ENHRY, CDR2 SYGVKD, per germline.

This clone has more than one count but fewer than ten. This chain connects TRBV6-6 to TRBJ1-2; 7 nucleotides align to TRBD1. This CDR3 spans 14 amino acids. J lost 4 bases, V lost 5 bases, and 7 bases had no gene match. Germline V gene data show CDR1 as MNHNY and CDR2 as SVGAGI (reference sequence). For the CDR3, the DNA is TGTGCCAGCAGTCCGCGGGACAGTACCTATGGCTACACCTTC. This codes for CASSPRDSTYGYTF.

The chain uses TRBV12-3 or TRBV12-4 and TRBJ1-1, with 7 bases fitting TRBD1. This CDR3 is built from 12 residues. V dropped 5 bases and J dropped 5; count of bases not matched to a gene: 2. CDR3 sequence (DNA): TGTGCCAGCAGTACAGGGGTTACTGAAGCTTTCTTT. Translated, it gives CASSTGVTEAFF.

The CDR3 loop reads CASSLRQGPEPQHF. The CDR3 DNA reads TGTGCCAGCAGTTTAAGACAGGGTCCGGAGCCCCAGCATTTT. V and J are TRBV27 and TRBJ1-5, with 7 bases identical to TRBD1. Germline V gives CDR1 MNHEY, CDR2 SMNVEV (reference sequence). The CDR3 runs to 14 residues. Unmatched junction bases numbered 6, after V lost 2 bases and J lost 8 bases.

This chain links TRBV6-2 or TRBV6-3 with TRBJ1-1, with a weak D call TRBD1 (5 bases). The CDR3 totals 16 residues. Trimming left V 2 bases short and J 0 bases short, with 13 bases between. In germline, CDR1 is MNHEY, CDR2 SVGEGT. DNA of the CDR3: TGTGCCAGCAGTTACCTACGGACACACATGAACACTGAAGCTTTCTTT. It translates to CASSYLRTHMNTEAFF.

CDR3 nucleotide sequence: TGTGCCAGCAGCCCCCCTTCCGACAGGGACACTGAAGCTTTCTTT. Translated: CASSPPSDRDTEAFF. The V gene is TRBV9, the J gene TRBJ1-1, with 7 bases matching TRBD1. CDR1 is SGDLS, CDR2 YYNGEE, per germline. Trimming cost V 4 bases and J 3 bases; bases outside gene matches: 9. This CDR3 has 15 amino acids. The full variable domain, its missing parts supplied by reference TRBV9 and TRBJ1-1, is DSGVTQTPKHLITATGQRVTLRCSPRSGDLSVYWYQQSLDQGLQFLIQYYNGEERAKGNILERFSAQQFPDLHSELNLSSLELGDSALYFCASSPPSDRDTEAFFGQGTRLTVV.

This rearrangement joins TRBV5-4 to TRBJ2-7, with a tentative D call TRBD1 (5 bases). Trimming pared 0 bases from V and 7 bases from J, leaving 26 bases between. CDR3 length: 18 amino acids. CDR1 and CDR2 (germline): SGHNT, YYREEE (reference sequence). CDR3 in amino acids: CASSLALNPQGEIGEQYF. In DNA form, the CDR3 reads TGTGCCAGCAGCTTGGCCTTAAACCCGCAGGGCGAGATCGGTGAGCAGTACTTC.

V is TRBV28 and J is TRBJ1-5; 11 nucleotides line up with TRBD1. The CDR3 is made up of 14 amino acids. Germline CDR1 and CDR2: MDHEN and SYDVKM. V lost 10 bases, J lost 1 base, and 3 bases stayed unmatched. CDR3 loop: CATGTGGSNQPQHF. The CDR3 DNA reads TGTGCCACCGGGACAGGGGGAAGCAATCAGCCCCAGCATTTT. Combining the CDR3 with reference TRBV28 and TRBJ1-5 gives the whole variable domain DVKVTQSSRYLVKRTGEKVFLECVQDMDHENMFWYRQDPGLGLRLIYFSYDVKMKEKGDIPEGYSVSREKKERFSLILESASTNQTSMYLCATGTGGSNQPQHFGDGTRLSIL.

The chain combines TRBV6-2 or TRBV6-3 with TRBJ2-1; 11 bases map to TRBD2. The CDR3 spans 15 residues. The germline CDR1 and CDR2 sequences are MNHEY and SVGEGT. V was clipped by 6 bases and J by 4 bases; unmatched bases: 5. This chain's CDR3 is CASSPTSGTYNEQFF. The CDR3 DNA is TGTGCCAGCAGCCCGACTAGCGGGACTTACAATGAGCAGTTCTTC.

This rearrangement joins TRBV30 to TRBJ1-5, with a weak D call TRBD1 (6 bases). The V and J ends lost 3 bases and 5 bases respectively, with 11 bases between them. CDR3 length: 13 amino acids. Germline V gene lookup returns CDR1 GTSNPN and CDR2 SVGIG (reference sequence). The CDR3 loop is CAWSKQGDQPQHF. CDR3 in DNA: TGTGCCTGGAGCAAACAGGGAGATCAGCCCCAGCATTTT.

The CDR3 DNA is TGTGCCAGCAGCAAAGGTAGTAGGGAGGAAAAACTGTTTTTT. This encodes CASSKGSREEKLFF. V is TRBV21-1 and J is TRBJ1-4. TRBV21-1 is a listed pseudogene. The CDR3 runs 14 residues.

The V and J genes are TRBV25-1 and TRBJ2-2; possibly TRBD1 for D (6 bases). Germline V gene sequence: CDR1 MGHDK, CDR2 SYGVNS. This CDR3 has 15 amino acids. V was clipped by 6 bases and J by 1 base, with 12 bases between them. This CDR3 is CASRKGDQNTGELFF. In DNA, the CDR3 is TGTGCCAGCAGGAAGGGGGATCAGAACACCGGGGAGCTGTTTTTT.

The chain joins TRBV10-3 to TRBJ2-7; 9 nucleotides agree with TRBD1. The CDR3 has 15 amino acids. Germline CDR1 and CDR2: ENHRY and SYGVKD. J was trimmed by 1 base and V by 0 bases; bases with no gene match: 1. In DNA form, the CDR3 reads TGTGCCATCAGTGAGTCGGGACAGGGTTCCTACGAGCAGTACTTC. The encoded protein is CAISESGQGSYEQYF.

V gene TRBV15 combines with J gene TRBJ1-1, with D unresolved. Germline loops: CDR1 LNHNV, CDR2 YYDKDF (reference sequence). CDR3 length: 13 residues. V shed 2 bases and J shed 2 bases, with 6 bases lying between them. The CDR3 coding sequence is TGTGCCACCAGCAGATCGAGAAACACTGAAGCTTTCTTT. Translation: CATSRSRNTEAFF.

The chain couples TRBV7-2 to TRBJ2-7; TRBD2 matches 13 bases. Germline V gene lookup returns CDR1 SGHTA and CDR2 FQGNSA. Germline trimming cut 5 bases from V and 4 bases from J; bases unmatched to any gene: 8. The CDR3 length is 16 residues. CDR3 residues: CASSPHLTSGGYEQYF. Here the CDR3 DNA reads TGTGCCAGCAGCCCCCACTTGACTAGCGGGGGGTACGAGCAGTACTTC.

The rearrangement links TRBV5-6 to TRBJ2-3; perhaps TRBD1 as D (6 bases). Germline V CDR1 and CDR2: SGHDT, YYEEEE. The CDR3 totals 15 residues. The ends were cut back, 5 bases at V and 7 bases at J, with 20 bases in the middle. CDR3 region: CASRPRDTALHTQYF. CDR3 nucleotides: TGTGCCAGCAGACCCCGGGACACCGCGCTCCATACGCAGTATTTT.

V gene TRBV12-3 or TRBV12-4 combines with J gene TRBJ2-7, with 8 bases identical to TRBD1. After removal of 6 bases from V and 1 base from J, the junction contained 2 bases not matched to a gene. The CDR3 loop spans 13 amino acids. The CDR3 nucleotides are TGTGCCAGCAGGAGGACAGGGTCCTACGAGCAGTACTTC. Amino acid sequence: CASRRTGSYEQYF.

Turning to this clone: One junction end disagrees with the germline gene, perhaps due to a read error. This chain links TRBV10-3 with TRBJ2-3; possible D gene TRBD2, 6 bases. CDR3 length: 12 amino acids. Germline assignment: CDR1 ENHRY and CDR2 SYGVKD. CDR3 in DNA: TGTGCCATCAGTGAGTCGTACGGGAGTAGGGATTTT. It yields the protein CAISESYGSRDF.

This clone is a singleton in its sample. V and J are TRBV3-1 (or the pseudogene TRBV3-2) and TRBJ2-5; perhaps TRBD2 as D (5 bases). The CDR3 length is 14 residues. V was pared by 4 bases and J by 2 bases, with 11 bases between. CDR1 is LGHDT, CDR2 YNNKEL, per germline (reference sequence). The CDR3 bases are TGTGCCAGCAGCCCCTGGACTCGACAAGAGACCCAGTACTTC. Translation: CASSPWTRQETQYF.

This chain uses TRBV2 with TRBJ2-5; 8 bases fit TRBD2. The germline V gene encodes CDR1 SNHLY and CDR2 FYNNEI. The length of the CDR3 is 15 residues. The trim removed 7 bases at V and 0 bases at J, leaving 7 bases unmatched. The chain's CDR3 is CASMNQAGDQETQYF. In DNA, the CDR3 is TGTGCCAGCATGAATCAAGCGGGGGACCAAGAGACCCAGTACTTC.

This CDR3 reads CASSQAENEVYEQYF. CDR3 DNA sequence: TGTGCCAGCAGCCAAGCCGAGAATGAGGTCTACGAGCAGTACTTC. V is TRBV4-2 and J is TRBJ2-7; D is ambiguous. V shed 1 base and J shed 3 bases, with 13 bases lying between them. Germline V gene data show CDR1 as LGHNA and CDR2 as YNFKEQ. This CDR3 contains 15 residues.

The chain carries TRBV19 and TRBJ1-5; the D is unclear. V lost 7 bases to trimming and J lost 2 bases, with 12 bases between them. The CDR3 length is 14 residues. Germline loops: CDR1 LNHDA, CDR2 SQIVND (reference sequence). CDR3 coding DNA: TGTGCCAGTACTACCCTGGGCGGCAATCAGCCCCAGCATTTT. Its protein is CASTTLGGNQPQHF.

In nucleotides, the CDR3 is TGTGCCAGCAGCCCATACGGGATAGACACTGAAGCTTTCTTT. Protein sequence: CASSPYGIDTEAFF. The V gene is TRBV3-1 (or the pseudogene TRBV3-2), the J gene TRBJ1-1; D remains ambiguous. The V end lost 4 bases, the J end lost 3 bases, and 12 bases lay between the germline ends. CDR1 is LGHDT, CDR2 YNNKEL, per germline (reference sequence). The CDR3 runs 14 residues.

The chain employs TRBV7-2 and TRBJ2-7; 7 bases align to TRBD1. The CDR3 contains 14 residues. V lost 1 base to trimming and J lost 8 bases; unmatched junction nucleotides: 8. Germline CDR1 and CDR2: SGHTA and FQGNSA. CDR3 DNA: TGTGCCAGCAGCTTAGGCGGACAGGTTTTAAAGCAGTACTTC. This codes for CASSLGGQVLKQYF.

The gene calls are TRBV9 and TRBJ2-1; tentatively, D is TRBD1 (6 bases). Germline lookup yields CDR1 SGDLS and CDR2 YYNGEE. The V and J ends lost 3 bases and 4 bases respectively, with 17 bases between them. The CDR3 is made up of 16 amino acids. The CDR3 coding sequence is TGTGCCAGCAGCGAACGGACCGGGACAAATTACAATGAGCAGTTCTTC. Translating gives CASSERTGTNYNEQFF.

This clone was detected once. The genes are TRBV2 and TRBJ1-4; TRBD1 aligns across 10 bases. Germline values: CDR1 SNHLY, CDR2 FYNNEI. The V and J ends lost 6 bases and 7 bases, in that order; junction bases with no gene match: 5. The CDR3 totals 14 residues. This CDR3 is CASSIDRGPEKLFF. The CDR3 coding sequence is TGTGCCAGCAGCATCGACAGGGGGCCTGAAAAACTGTTTTTT.

J is TRBJ2-3 and V is TRBV19; the D gene is possibly TRBD2 (5 bases). The V end was cut by 0 bases, the J end by 8 bases, with 12 bases between. Per the germline V gene, CDR1 is LNHDA and CDR2 is SQIVND (reference sequence). This CDR3 is 14 amino acids long. Written as DNA, the CDR3 is TGTGCCAGTAGTATAGATGGAGGTAGGACTACGCAGTATTTT. Translating it yields CASSIDGGRTTQYF. The variable domain in full, completed from reference TRBV19 and TRBJ2-3, reads DGGITQSPKYLFRKEGQNVTLSCEQNLNHDAMYWYRQDPGQGLRLIYYSQIVNDFQKGDIAEGYSVSREKKESFPLTVTSAQKNPTAFYLCASSIDGGRTTQYFGPGTRLTVL.